This T cell receptor (beta chain) stems from a study of blood T cell repertoires in COVID-19. Study details: Samples came from the United States, Italy and Spain, spanning acute and convalescent COVID-19. The analysed material was cDNA or gDNA that came from T cells, B-cell-depleted T cells, or PBMCs.

Germline values: CDR1 MNHEY, CDR2 SVGEGT. V was clipped by 5 bases and J by 4 bases; unmatched bases: 5. The CDR3 is 14 residues long. Authors' data handling: Amplification from reference gene primers served as the basis for estimated nucleated cell counts. Libraries were prepared by immunoSEQ multiplex PCR; TCRdb keeps only in-frame clonotypes and omits some of them. V, J and clone size derive from that table, while D and trimming were established from the DNA sequence. The sample holds under 300,000 clones, around 80% seen once. The source of this sequence is a man aged 35 to 55 who had recovered from COVID-19. Sequencing was carried out using peripheral blood. The chain recombines TRBV6-2 or TRBV6-3 with TRBJ2-1; 7 nucleotides align to TRBD2. The CDR3 reads CASSKGLTYNEQFF. In DNA form, the CDR3 reads TGTGCCAGCAGTAAGGGACTAACTTACAATGAGCAGTTCTTC.